This is a list of T cell receptor beta chains from one sample in a study of blood T cell repertoires in COVID-19. TCRdb's copy holds only in-frame clones and misses some; the assay was immunoSEQ multiplex PCR. Found here are hundreds of thousands of clones, about 85% of them singletons; the top ten hold under 2%. The sample consisted of PBMCs or T cells enriched from blood (not recorded which). The origin of the receptors is a woman in her 30s who had been exposed to COVID-19. The CDR3 runs from the conserved cysteine through the conserved F or W. Each record gives: clone size, D gene, V gene, J gene, CDR3 protein, CDR3 DNA. The D gene is left open where the match is weak. Some rows mark clone size as missing; the rest say once, few, many or name a class of expanded clone.

>once|.|TRBV24-1|TRBJ2-1
CATSDLAVEVNEQFF
TGTGCCACCAGTGATTTGGCGGTCGAAGTCAATGAGCAGTTCTTC
>.|.|TRBV5-6|TRBJ2-7
CASSLGDRFYEQYF
TGTGCCAGCAGCTTGGGTGACAGGTTCTACGAGCAGTACTTC
>.|TRBD2|TRBV27|TRBJ2-1
CASSLGGGIYNEQFF
TGTGCCAGCAGTTTAGGCGGGGGGATTTACAATGAGCAGTTCTTC
>.|.|TRBV5-1|TRBJ2-6
CASSIGGGLGGANVLTF
TGCGCCAGCAGCATTGGAGGCGGATTGGGTGGGGCCAACGTCCTGACTTTC
>once|.|TRBV6-5|TRBJ1-6
CASSPPTVNSPLHF
TGTGCCAGCAGTCCTCCCACAGTTAATTCACCCCTCCACTTT
>.|.|TRBV9|TRBJ2-2
CASSVLTSSAGELFF
TGTGCCAGCAGCGTATTAACTAGCTCCGCCGGGGAGCTGTTTTTT
>.|TRBD1|TRBV11-3|TRBJ2-7
CASSSAGQGSYEQYF
TGTGCCAGCAGCTCCGCGGGACAGGGGTCCTACGAGCAGTACTTC
>.|.|TRBV7-3|TRBJ2-7
CASSSTQGYEQYF
TGTGCCAGCAGCTCGACTCAGGGGTACGAGCAGTACTTC
>.|.|TRBV12-3/TRBV12-4|TRBJ1-5
CASSLQGNQPQHF
TGTGCCAGCAGTTTACAGGGCAATCAGCCCCAGCATTTT
>once|TRBD1|TRBV19|TRBJ1-5
CASSPTGGAGQPQHF
TGTGCCAGTAGCCCAACAGGGGGCGCGGGTCAGCCCCAGCATTTT
>.|.|TRBV19|TRBJ2-7
CASGGTPSYEQYF
TGTGCCAGTGGCGGGACTCCGTCCTACGAGCAGTACTTC
>.|.|TRBV4-3|TRBJ2-2
CASSQGAETGELFF
TGCGCCAGCAGCCAAGGGGCCGAGACCGGGGAGCTGTTTTTT
>.|.|TRBV29-1|TRBJ1-2
CSGLRGLGYGYTF
TGCAGCGGCCTCAGGGGTTTAGGCTATGGCTACACCTTC
>many|.|TRBV7-3|TRBJ2-7
CASSLAPGSGYEQYF
TGTGCCAGCAGCCTCGCCCCCGGGAGTGGGTACGAGCAGTACTTC
>.|.|TRBV19|TRBJ2-7
CASGVGGGSEQYF
TGTGCCAGTGGGGTAGGAGGGGGCAGCGAGCAGTACTTC
>.|.|TRBV12-3/TRBV12-4|TRBJ1-3
CASGEGNTIYF
TGTGCCAGCGGGGAGGGAAACACCATATATTTT
>few|TRBD2|TRBV5-1|TRBJ2-3
CASSFRVAGESVSDTQYF
TGCGCCAGCAGCTTTAGGGTAGCGGGGGAGTCAGTGTCAGATACGCAGTATTTT
>.|.|TRBV2|TRBJ1-1
CASSEREGFDTEAFF
TGTGCCAGCAGTGAGAGGGAGGGTTTCGACACTGAAGCTTTCTTT
>.|TRBD2|TRBV18|TRBJ2-3
CASSPPTGGGTDTQYF
TGTGCCAGCTCACCACCGACCGGGGGGGGCACAGATACGCAGTATTTT
>.|TRBD1|TRBV19|TRBJ1-5
CASSPGTGPRNQPQHF
TGTGCCAGTAGTCCAGGGACAGGGCCGAGGAATCAGCCCCAGCATTTT
>.|.|TRBV18|TRBJ2-7
CASSPSFEQYF
TGTGCCAGCTCACCTAGCTTCGAGCAGTACTTC
>.|.|TRBV5-1|TRBJ2-1
CASSFVASSYNEQFF
TGCGCCAGCAGCTTTGTCGCGAGCTCCTACAATGAGCAGTTCTTC
>.|.|TRBV19|TRBJ1-2
CASSIEGQAGNGYTF
TGTGCCAGTAGTATAGAAGGCCAGGCCGGTAATGGCTACACCTTC
>many|.|TRBV5-1|TRBJ1-6
CASSLGAGLNSPLHF
TGCGCCAGCAGCTTGGGGGCAGGGCTCAATTCACCCCTCCACTTT
>.|.|TRBV4-3|TRBJ1-1
CASSPNSENTEAFF
TGCGCCAGCAGCCCAAATTCAGAGAACACTGAAGCTTTCTTT
>.|.|TRBV18|TRBJ1-2
CASSPGEVGYTF
TGTGCCAGCTCACCAGGGGAGGTTGGCTACACCTTC
>.|TRBD2|TRBV24-1|TRBJ2-5
CATSDSKKARREKRETQYF
TGTGCCACCAGTGATTCTAAAAAGGCGAGGCGGGAGAAGCGAGAGACCCAGTACTTC
>.|TRBD1|TRBV28|TRBJ2-7
CASSFRGTGTGPYEQYF
TGTGCCAGCAGTTTTAGGGGAACCGGGACAGGACCCTACGAGCAGTACTTC
>once|.|TRBV5-5|TRBJ1-2
CASSLANLAGNTNYGYTF
TGTGCCAGCAGCTTGGCCAATCTGGCGGGGAATACAAACTATGGCTACACCTTC
>.|TRBD1|TRBV7-2|TRBJ1-2
CASSPRTGGINYGYTF
TGTGCCAGCAGCCCCAGGACAGGGGGAATTAACTATGGCTACACCTTC
>.|TRBD2|TRBV3-1/TRBV3-2|TRBJ2-7
CASSQDNGRASYEQYF
TGTGCCAGCAGCCAAGATAACGGGAGGGCCTCCTACGAGCAGTACTTC
>.|.|TRBV4-1|TRBJ2-5
CASSRTDSGKQETQYF
TGCGCCAGCAGCCGAACTGATTCAGGGAAACAAGAGACCCAGTACTTC